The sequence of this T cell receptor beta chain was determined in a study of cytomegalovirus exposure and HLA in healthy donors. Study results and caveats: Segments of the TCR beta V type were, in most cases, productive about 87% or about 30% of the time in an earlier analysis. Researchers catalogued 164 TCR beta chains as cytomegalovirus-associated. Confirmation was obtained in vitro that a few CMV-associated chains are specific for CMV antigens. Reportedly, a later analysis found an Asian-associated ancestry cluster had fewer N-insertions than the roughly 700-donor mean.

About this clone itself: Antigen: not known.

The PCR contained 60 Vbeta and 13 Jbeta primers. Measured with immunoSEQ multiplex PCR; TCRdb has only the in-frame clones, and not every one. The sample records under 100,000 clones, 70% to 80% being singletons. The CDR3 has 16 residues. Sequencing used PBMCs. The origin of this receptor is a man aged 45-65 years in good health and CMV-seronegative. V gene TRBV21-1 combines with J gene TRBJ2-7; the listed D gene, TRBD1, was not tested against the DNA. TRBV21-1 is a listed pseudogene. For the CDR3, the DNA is TGTGCCAGCAGCACCCGGCGGACAGGGAGCTCCTACGAGCAGTACTTC. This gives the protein CASSTRRTGSSYEQYF.